This TCR beta chain is drawn from a study of cytomegalovirus exposure and HLA in healthy donors. Study findings and constraints: TCR beta V- and J-gene trimming, according to a later analysis, was linked to a missense DCLRE1C variant.

On this clone: Antigen specificity is unknown.

It was with 60 Vbeta and 13 Jbeta primers that the PCR ran. Sequencing was performed with immunoSEQ multiplex PCR; in TCRdb, only in-frame clones are kept and a portion is missing. The sample records 110,000 or so clones, over 65% being singletons. This TCR was sampled from a woman younger than 35 in good health and CMV-seronegative. The sequenced sample consisted of PBMCs.

For the CDR3, the DNA is TGTGCCTGGAGCCGGGACAGGGGAACTTATGGCTACACCTTC. As protein: CAWSRDRGTYGYTF. The genes are TRBV30 and TRBJ1-2; 10 bases agree with TRBD1. The V and J ends lost 3 bases and 5 bases, in that order; junction bases with no gene match: 6. This CDR3 is 14 amino acids long. The V gene's germline CDR1 is GTSNPN and CDR2 SVGIG (reference sequence).